These 15 T cell receptor beta chains were sequenced from one sample in a study of beta chain features in type 1 diabetes (dated by TCRdb to the late 2010s). The library was produced with the immunoSEQ multiplex PCR assay. The High Capacity cDNA Reverse Transcription Kit was used to reverse transcribe all of the isolated RNA, meaning that expressed TCRB transcripts were what got sequenced. The table comes from immuneACCESS by way of TCRdb, which keeps in-frame sequences with V and J called. Part of the clones is missing from these tables; in studies checked, under half for an unresolved V gene and the rest for unknown reasons. The sample yields approximately 84,000 clones; roughly 30% were counted once. Of the sample, about 0.42% falls within the top ten clones. Specimen: stem cell memory CD4+ T cells from blood. The meaning of the sample's cell subset or site label: stem cell-like memory CD4+ T cells. The receptors shown here come from a woman between 18 and 30 years old in good health.

V is TRBV2 and J is TRBJ1-2; 7 nucleotides agree with TRBD1. The V gene end was trimmed by 6 bases and the J gene end by 4 bases; junction bases not matched to a gene: 8. Germline CDR1 and CDR2: SNHLY and FYNNEI. The CDR3 spans 14 residues. The CDR3 sequence: CASSRTGETYGYTF. DNA for the CDR3: TGTGCCAGCAGCCGGACAGGTGAGACCTATGGCTACACCTTC.

This clone has more than one count but fewer than ten. CDR3 loop: CAWGDVGGEQFF. The CDR3 DNA reads TGTGCCTGGGGGGACGTGGGGGGTGAGCAGTTCTTC. The chain joins TRBV30 to TRBJ2-1; TRBD2 might be the D (6 bases). V was shortened by 5 bases and J by 9 bases, with 14 bases between the two germline ends. Germline CDR1 reads GTSNPN; CDR2 reads SVGIG (reference sequence). The CDR3 runs 12 residues.

The CDR3: CASRPSGTTDTQYF. Here the CDR3 DNA reads TGTGCCAGCAGGCCTAGCGGGACCACAGATACGCAGTATTTT. V usage is TRBV6-5 and J usage is TRBJ2-3, with 9 bases that match TRBD2. The trim removed 6 bases at V and 2 bases at J, leaving 3 bases unmatched. Germline-derived CDR1 and CDR2 are MNHEY and SVGAGI. The length of the CDR3 is 14 residues.

The chain links TRBV11-2 to TRBJ1-1; 10 bases fit TRBD1. This CDR3 comprises 18 residues. Germline V gene lookup returns CDR1 SGHAT and CDR2 FQNNGV. V was clipped by 5 bases and J by 3 bases; unmatched bases: 15. This chain's CDR3 is CASSRTSGQGKTDTEAFF. As DNA, the CDR3 is TGTGCCAGCAGCCGAACCTCGGGACAGGGGAAAACGGACACTGAAGCTTTCTTT.

The chain joins TRBV6-1 to TRBJ1-5; D gene ambiguous. The length of the CDR3 is 9 residues. Germline V gives CDR1 MNHNS, CDR2 SASEGT. Trimming removed 10 bases from V and 7 bases from J, with 5 bases in between. The CDR3 DNA is TGTGCCATCGGGCAGCCCCAGCATTTT. It codes for CAIGQPQHF.

There are a few counts of this clone. The chain uses TRBV5-1 and TRBJ2-1; a weak D match, TRBD2 (6 bases). Germline V gene sequence: CDR1 SGHRS, CDR2 YFSETQ. Deletions cut 0 bases from V and 4 bases from J, with 11 bases between. The CDR3 consists of 15 residues. The CDR3 spells CASSLVTSVYNEQFF. DNA of the CDR3: TGCGCCAGCAGCTTGGTGACTAGTGTTTACAATGAGCAGTTCTTC. The whole variable domain, filled in from reference TRBV5-1 and TRBJ2-1, reads KAGVTQTPRYLIKTRGQQVTLSCSPISGHRSVSWYQQTPGQGLQFLFEYFSETQRNKGNFPGRFSGRQFSNSRSEMNVSTLELGDSALYLCASSLVTSVYNEQFFGPGTRLTVL.

The rearrangement uses TRBV7-2 and TRBJ2-7; maybe TRBD1 (5 bases). The germline V and J ends were trimmed by 4 bases and 0 bases, with 13 bases remaining between them. Germline V gives CDR1 SGHTA, CDR2 FQGNSA. There are 15 residues in the CDR3. The CDR3 coding sequence is TGTGCCAGCAGCTCATACAGGACCTCCTCCTACGAGCAGTACTTC. Its protein is CASSSYRTSSYEQYF.

In this sample, this clone turned up a few times. This rearrangement joins TRBV9 to TRBJ2-5; tentatively, D is TRBD2 (5 bases). In germline, CDR1 is SGDLS, CDR2 YYNGEE. Trimming pared 3 bases from V and 5 bases from J, leaving 20 bases between. The CDR3 has 16 residues. CDR3 sequence: CASSAGSPRLLETQYF. CDR3 nucleotides: TGTGCCAGCAGCGCGGGGTCACCCAGGCTATTGGAGACCCAGTACTTC. Combining the CDR3 with reference TRBV9 and TRBJ2-5 gives the whole variable domain DSGVTQTPKHLITATGQRVTLRCSPRSGDLSVYWYQQSLDQGLQFLIQYYNGEERAKGNILERFSAQQFPDLHSELNLSSLELGDSALYFCASSAGSPRLLETQYFGPGTRLLVL.

This clone was seen only a few times. This chain's CDR3 is CASSPVAGTYEQYF. CDR3 coding DNA: TGTGCCAGCAGCCCCGTAGCGGGAACCTACGAGCAGTACTTC. The chain links TRBV7-2 to TRBJ2-7; 8 bases match TRBD2. V shed 5 bases, J shed 2 bases, and the junction held 5 bases outside the gene matches. Germline CDR1 reads SGHTA; CDR2 reads FQGNSA. This CDR3 is 14 amino acids long.

This clone appeared a few times. The chain employs TRBV11-3 and TRBJ2-1, with 7 bases identical to TRBD2. Germline CDR1 SGHNT, CDR2 YENEEA. The CDR3 contains 16 residues. V dropped 2 bases and J dropped 8; count of bases not matched to a gene: 12. CDR3 residues: CASSLWIFAGDHEQFF. DNA for the CDR3: TGTGCCAGCAGCTTATGGATTTTTGCGGGGGACCATGAGCAGTTCTTC.

This clone was observed a few times. The chain employs TRBV2 and TRBJ1-1; the D gene is possibly TRBD1 (5 bases). V lost 3 bases to trimming and J lost 10 bases, with 9 bases between them. Germline V gene sequence: CDR1 SNHLY, CDR2 FYNNEI. The CDR3 totals 11 residues. Here the CDR3 reads CASSDVRGAFF. The CDR3 nucleotides read TGTGCCAGCAGTGATGTAAGGGGAGCTTTCTTT.

The J gene is TRBJ1-6, the V gene TRBV2; D is uncertain. This CDR3 has 15 residues. V shed 6 bases and J shed 7 bases, with 16 bases lying between them. CDR1 and CDR2 from the germline V gene are SNHLY and FYNNEI. The CDR3 DNA is TGTGCCAGCAGATTGAACGTTGGGCCGAATTCACCCCTCCACTTT. This gives the protein CASRLNVGPNSPLHF. The whole variable domain, filled in from reference TRBV2 and TRBJ1-6, reads EPEVTQTPSHQVTQMGQEVILRCVPISNHLYFYWYRQILGQKVEFLVSFYNNEISEKSEIFDDQFSVERPDGSNFTLKIRSTKLEDSAMYFCASRLNVGPNSPLHFGNGTRLTVT.

The V gene is TRBV6-5, the J gene TRBJ1-2; tentatively, D is TRBD1 (5 bases). Trimming cost V 4 bases and J 8 bases, with 14 bases left between them. This CDR3 has 13 amino acids. CDR1 MNHEY and CDR2 SVGAGI come from the germline V gene. CDR3 loop: CASSFSGDGGYTF. The CDR3 DNA reads as TGTGCCAGCAGTTTTTCGGGGGACGGAGGCTACACCTTC.

This clone was counted once. This rearrangement joins TRBV6-5 to TRBJ2-1; no clear D. The CDR3 has 15 residues. Germline V CDR1 and CDR2: MNHEY, SVGAGI. Trimming pared 6 bases from V and 0 bases from J, leaving 12 bases between. CDR3 loop: CASRSAQSSYNEQFF. For the CDR3, the DNA is TGTGCCAGCAGAAGCGCCCAGAGCTCCTACAATGAGCAGTTCTTC.

V is TRBV18 and J is TRBJ1-1, with D maybe TRBD1 (5 bases). V lost 3 bases and J lost 4, with 12 bases in between. Germline CDR1 KGHSH, CDR2 LQKENI. The length of the CDR3 is 14 residues. The CDR3: CASSPAPGGTEAFF. The CDR3 bases are TGTGCCAGCTCACCGGCACCGGGGGGCACTGAAGCTTTCTTT.